Presented here are 13 T cell receptor beta chains from one specimen sequenced in a study of T cell responses to AZD1222 COVID-19 vaccine listed by TCRdb under 2021. The time point tag for this specimen amounts to: baseline before first vaccination. Library preparation used the immunoSEQ multiplex PCR assay. Imported from immuneACCESS, the table was reduced by TCRdb to in-frame sequences with V and J called. These copies leave out some clones; in studies compared against another copy, an unresolved V gene accounts for under half, and the cause of the remainder is not known. The sample data list under 200,000 clones, and approximately 91% of these were observed just once. Together, the top ten hold around 6% of the sample. The sample consisted of peripheral blood, taken on day 0 of AZD1222 vaccination. These receptors were taken from an adult in good health.

The rearrangement links TRBV29-1 to TRBJ1-2; perhaps TRBD1 as D (5 bases). Trimming stripped 6 bases from V and 8 bases from J, with 22 bases between. The germline V gene encodes CDR1 SQVTM and CDR2 ANQGSEA. CDR3 size: 14 residues. CDR3 nucleotides: TGCAGCGTGTACCCCAGGGACCCCCCCCTAGGCTACACCTTC. Translated: CSVYPRDPPLGYTF.

This clone was seen once. The chain links TRBV28 to TRBJ2-2; tentatively, D is TRBD2 (6 bases). Trimming took off 5 bases at V and 0 bases at J, with 7 bases between the two ends. The CDR3 totals 14 residues. Germline CDR1 and CDR2: MDHEN and SYDVKM. The DNA for the CDR3 is TGTGCCAGCAGTCGACTAGCGAACACCGGGGAGCTGTTTTTT. This sequence encodes CASSRLANTGELFF.

The rearrangement joins TRBV7-3 to TRBJ1-1, with D unresolved. The germline V gene encodes CDR1 SGHTA and CDR2 FQGTGA. CDR3 length: 14 amino acids. V dropped 5 bases and J dropped 0 bases, with 10 bases sitting between them. As DNA, the CDR3 is TGTGCCAGCAGCCCCCATCAAATGAACACTGAAGCTTTCTTT. Translation gives CASSPHQMNTEAFF.

In DNA, the CDR3 is TGCGCCAGCAGACCCGGGGGAGGAATGAACACTGAAGCTTTCTTT. It specifies CASRPGGGMNTEAFF. This chain connects TRBV5-1 to TRBJ1-1, with a weak D call TRBD1 (5 bases). Trimming removed 5 bases from V and 0 bases from J, with 14 bases in between. Per germline, CDR1 SGHRS and CDR2 YFSETQ. CDR3 length equals 15 residues.

The table lists this clone with a count of one. The chain carries TRBV6-5 and TRBJ1-4, with D possibly being TRBD1 (5 bases). The germline CDR1 and CDR2 sequences are MNHEY and SVGAGI. CDR3 size: 13 residues. V was pared by 2 bases and J by 10 bases, with 11 bases between. Written as DNA, the CDR3 is TGTGCCAGCAGTTACGGGGGGGAAGGAAAACTGTTTTTT. It yields the protein CASSYGGEGKLFF.

The CDR3 DNA sequence: TGTGCCAGCTGGCAGGACAGGGTCCACACTGAAGCTTTCTTT. Its protein is CASWQDRVHTEAFF. The rearrangement joins TRBV27 to TRBJ1-1; TRBD1 matches 8 bases. The V gene end was trimmed by 8 bases and the J gene end by 3 bases; junction bases not matched to a gene: 8. The germline CDR1 and CDR2 sequences are MNHEY and SMNVEV (reference sequence). The CDR3 consists of 14 residues.

The chain has TRBV11-2 and TRBJ2-7; 11 nucleotides match TRBD2. The CDR3 has 17 residues. V shed 5 bases, J shed 2 bases, and the junction held 11 bases outside the gene matches. Germline CDR1 is SGHAT and CDR2 is FQNNGV. The CDR3 bases are TGTGCCAGCAGCATACCGGGACTAGCGGCTCCTACCTACGAGCAGTACTTC. Protein product: CASSIPGLAAPTYEQYF. The variable domain in full, completed from reference TRBV11-2 and TRBJ2-7, reads EAGVAQSPRYKIIEKRQSVAFWCNPISGHATLYWYQQILGQGPKLLIQFQNNGVVDDSQLPKDRFSAERLKGVDSTLKIQPAKLEDSAVYLCASSIPGLAAPTYEQYFGPGTRLTVT.

The chain couples TRBV2 to TRBJ1-4; unclear D gene. The CDR3 is 13 amino acids. V was trimmed by 3 bases and J by 5 bases, leaving 7 bases between them. Germline V lookup: CDR1 SNHLY, CDR2 FYNNEI. Here the CDR3 reads CASSDPRNEKLFF. The DNA for the CDR3 is TGTGCCAGCAGTGACCCCAGAAATGAAAAACTGTTTTTT.

This clone was found once. V is TRBV20-1 and J is TRBJ1-1, with D uncertain. Deletions cut 5 bases from V and 4 bases from J, with 5 bases between. The CDR3 runs to 10 residues. CDR1 and CDR2 from the germline V gene are DFQATT and SNEGSKA (reference sequence). The CDR3 coding sequence is TGCAGTGCTGGGCCCACTGAAGCTTTCTTT. As protein: CSAGPTEAFF.

The J gene is TRBJ2-7, the V gene TRBV29-1; D might be TRBD1 (6 bases). The CDR3 covers 12 residues. Germline CDR1 and CDR2: SQVTM and ANQGSEA. V was clipped by 6 bases and J by 3 bases, with 12 bases between them. The CDR3 DNA follows: TGCAGCGTCGAACAGGGTAGCTACGAGCAGTACTTC. Translation gives CSVEQGSYEQYF.

This sequence joins TRBV19 and TRBJ2-2, with D possibly being TRBD1 or TRBD2 (6 bases each). The CDR3 runs to 16 residues. Trimming pared 1 base from V and 4 bases from J, leaving 13 bases between. CDR1 and CDR2 (germline): LNHDA, SQIVND (reference sequence). CDR3 in amino acids: CASSIVGGAGTGELFF. CDR3 nucleotides: TGTGCCAGTAGTATAGTGGGGGGCGCGGGCACCGGGGAGCTGTTTTTT.

The chain couples TRBV5-5 to TRBJ2-3; 7 nucleotides agree with TRBD2. The CDR3 has 14 amino acids. Germline V gene lookup returns CDR1 SGHKS and CDR2 YYEKEE (reference sequence). Unmatched junction bases numbered 0, after V lost 1 base and J lost 1 base. CDR3 bases: TGTGCCAGCAGCTTGCGGGAGGGCACAGATACGCAGTATTTT. Amino acid sequence: CASSLREGTDTQYF.

The J gene is TRBJ2-3, the V gene TRBV2; a weak D match, TRBD2 (5 bases). Germline V gene sequence: CDR1 SNHLY, CDR2 FYNNEI. V was clipped by 6 bases and J by 2 bases, with 9 bases between them. This CDR3 region has 13 residues. The CDR3 reads CASSPDYTDTQYF. Written as DNA, the CDR3 is TGTGCCAGCAGCCCCGACTACACAGATACGCAGTATTTT.